These 4 T cell receptor beta chains were all obtained from the same sample, sequenced in a study of shared clonotypes between healthy human individuals. Repertoires were generated with immunoSEQ multiplex PCR, while TCRdb's copy carries only in-frame clones and drops some. The sample lists 2 million to 2.5 million clones; approximately 93% were seen once. Source material: naive CD4+ T cells from PBMCs. Subset given: CD45RA+ positively selected. The receptors were sampled from a man between 18 and 35 years old in good health. Some clones in this sample may be carry-over from other donors' samples.

This clone was seen a single time. The J gene is TRBJ1-5, the V gene TRBV6-6; 8 positions agree with TRBD1. This CDR3 region has 15 residues. Germline V lookup: CDR1 MNHNY, CDR2 SVGAGI (reference sequence). V gave up 6 bases and J gave up 0 bases; unmatched junction bases: 4. In DNA form, the CDR3 reads TGTGCCAGCAGGGACAGGGTCAATAGCAATCAGCCCCAGCATTTT. Encoded protein: CASRDRVNSNQPQHF.

As regards this clone: At the DNA level, this CDR3 is encoded by other sequences in the same sample as well. This chain connects TRBV6-1 to TRBJ1-2; D is undetermined. Looked up from germline, CDR1 is MNHNS and CDR2 is SASEGT. Deletions cut 3 bases from V and 2 bases from J, with 4 bases between. This CDR3 is 12 amino acids long. Here the CDR3 reads CASSEANYGYTF. As DNA, the CDR3 is TGTGCCAGCAGTGAGGCCAACTATGGCTACACCTTC.

The chain links TRBV5-6 to TRBJ2-2; 11 bases are a match to TRBD2. The junction had 4 bases not matched to a gene; V was cut back by 2 bases and J by 4 bases. CDR1 is SGHDT and CDR2 is YYEEEE in the germline V gene. The CDR3 has 16 residues. The CDR3 here is CASSLLSGRATGELFF. DNA for the CDR3: TGTGCCAGCAGCTTACTTAGCGGGAGGGCCACCGGGGAGCTGTTTTTT.

The chain recombines TRBV28 with TRBJ1-5, with TRBD1 matching over 7 bases. V lost 9 bases, J lost 6 bases, and 5 bases stayed unmatched. In germline, CDR1 is MDHEN, CDR2 SYDVKM. This CDR3 comprises 12 residues. CDR3 DNA sequence: TGTGCCAGTCAAACAGGGGTTCAGCCCCAGCATTTT. Amino acid sequence: CASQTGVQPQHF.